This TCR beta chain came from a study of cytomegalovirus exposure and HLA in healthy donors. Study results and limitations: The sole available immune exposure information was CMV serostatus. As a later analysis revealed, the rate of TCR association differed by HLA locus, with DRB1 most and HLA-C fewest.

To note about this clone: Its antigen remains unidentified.

Donors were ostensibly healthy at sampling, although undocumented immune exposures were probable. PCR was performed using 60 Vbeta and 13 Jbeta primers. Sequencing used immunoSEQ multiplex PCR; TCRdb keeps in-frame clones, though not all of them. The sample records about 160,000 clones, roughly 76% being singletons. The sample taken for sequencing was PBMCs. This TCR derives from a human donor in good health.

The DNA of the CDR3 is TGTGCCAGCAGTTTGGGCAGGTCCTACGAGCAGTACTTC. Residues: CASSLGRSYEQYF. The J gene is TRBJ2-7, the V gene TRBV27, with D unclear. V was cut by 3 bases and J by 1 base, with 7 bases left in between. The CDR3 length is 13 residues. The germline CDR1 and CDR2 sequences are MNHEY and SMNVEV (reference sequence).